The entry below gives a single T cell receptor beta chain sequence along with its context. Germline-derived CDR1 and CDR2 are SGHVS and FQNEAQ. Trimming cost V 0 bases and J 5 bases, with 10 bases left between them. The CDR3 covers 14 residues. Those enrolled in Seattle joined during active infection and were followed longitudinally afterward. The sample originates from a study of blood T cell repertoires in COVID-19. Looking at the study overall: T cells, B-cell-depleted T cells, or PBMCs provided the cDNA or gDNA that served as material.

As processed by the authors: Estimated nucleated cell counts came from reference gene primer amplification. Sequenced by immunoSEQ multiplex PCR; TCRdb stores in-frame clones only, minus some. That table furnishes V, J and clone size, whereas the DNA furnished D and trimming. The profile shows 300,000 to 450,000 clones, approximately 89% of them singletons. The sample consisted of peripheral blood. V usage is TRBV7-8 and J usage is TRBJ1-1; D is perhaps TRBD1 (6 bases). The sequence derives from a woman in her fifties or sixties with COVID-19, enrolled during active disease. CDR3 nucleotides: TGTGCCAGCAGCTTAGCGCAGAGGGGGACTGAAGCTTTCTTT. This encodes CASSLAQRGTEAFF.